The following is a T cell receptor (beta chain) sequence with its context. Per-nucleotide qualities are absent, and no much larger clonotype sits a single base away. Interpreted using the paper, the time point label stands for: cells obtained before transplantation from donor or recipient. Mixed lymphocyte reactions plated around 200,000 CFSE-labeled pre-transplant responders with around 200,000 irradiated violet-dye-labeled stimulators and were cultured for 6 days. Proliferating CD3+CD4+CFSE-low and CD3+CD8+CFSE-low responder cells were FACS-sorted on a BD Influx sorter after the mixed lymphocyte reaction. These data come from a study of graft-versus-host responses after intestinal transplantation (dated by TCRdb to the early 2020s). Study-wide context: Recipients received multivisceral, liver-intestinal, or isolated intestinal transplants. Instead of going to the commercial service, samples from a few later patients were sequenced in-house on an Illumina MiSeq and processed with MiXCR. A peak of at least 4% donor T cells among recipient peripheral blood mononuclear cells was the definition used for donor T cell macrochimerism. The cohort enrolled 20 to 30 intestinal transplant recipients, one of whom was a retransplant, and a few patients without pretransplant specimens were excluded. After intestinal transplantation, graft-versus-host and host-versus-graft alloreactive T cell clones were followed in the graft, circulation and bone marrow using bulk TCR-beta CDR3 sequencing. Anti-thymocyte globulin induction was given to all recipients, followed by maintenance tacrolimus and steroids for around three years. Alloreactive clones were identified by sequencing pre-transplant mixed lymphocyte reaction products and comparing them with unstimulated pre-transplant donor and recipient T cells.

Study-level results and caveats: GvH clones turned up in recipient bone marrow, with some appearing earlier in ileal mucosa or blood, a pattern consistent with an intestinal mucosal origin. High GvH to HvG T cell clonal ratios were observed in the allografts of patients with donor T cell macrochimerism. The relatively low number and heterogeneity of intestinal transplant patients limited the conclusions. Early after transplant, peak levels of circulating GvH clones were associated with declines in HvG clones.

The method behind the library was the immunoSEQ multiplex PCR assay. In most patients, genomic DNA was isolated using the Qiagen DNeasy Blood and Tissue Kit and sent frozen to Adaptive Biotechnologies for TCR sequencing. High-throughput TCR-beta CDR3 sequencing of genomic DNA from most patients was performed by Adaptive Biotechnologies. The authors' pipeline ran thus. Adaptive's ImmunoSEQ software was the source of the TCR sequencing data for 18 patients, while three other patients were processed with MiXCR and VDJtools. To correct CD4 versus CD8 sorting errors, any sequence found in both subsets at a frequency ratio below 5:1 was removed. CDR3 nucleotide sequences shared by donor and recipient were removed because the origin of these sequences could not be assigned. Alloreactive clones required at least 2-fold expansion over unstimulated cells and minimum CFSE-low frequency of 0.002% (template counts) or 0.001% (read counts). A clone was considered mappable if detected in the sequenced pre-transplant spleen, lymph node, or MLR CFSE-low populations of the donor or recipient. The cumulative frequency of alloreactive clones was calculated as a percentage of all sequences, weighted by copy number. Entries here come from immuneACCESS through TCRdb and include only in-frame sequences with V and J called. Some clones fail to appear in such tables; in the studies checked, an unresolved V gene covers under half of the shortfall, and the cause of the remainder is unknown. From that table come the V and J calls and clone size; the DNA was used to work out D and trimming. The sample profile shows 13,000 to 15,000 clones; roughly 30% of them were found once. In total, the top ten clones hold around 5.7% of the sample.

The clonotype originates from a human patient who received an intestinal transplant. The sample was alloreactive CD4+ T cells from a mixed lymphocyte reaction culture, taken before intestinal transplant. The label giving this sample's cell subset or site can be read as: CFSE-low proliferating T cells sorted from roughly 6-day pre-transplant mixed lymphocyte reaction (GvH or HvG direction).

The bases read TGCGCCAGCAGGCTTGGACAGGGGGCGCAAGGAGGCTACACCTTC. This codes for CASRLGQGAQGGYTF. Here the chain combines TRBV5-1 and TRBJ1-2, with 11 central nucleotides matching TRBD1. The CDR3 goes from the cysteine to the phenylalanine over 15 residues. The kept DNA is CDR3 alone, 45 bases in frame from the first base. The germline V gene yields SGHRS for CDR1 and YFSETQ for CDR2. V is pruned by 5 bases and J by 8 bases, leaving 11 bases of the junction without a gene match.